This T cell receptor beta chain comes out of a study of shared clonotypes between healthy human individuals. Across the study: The study used three CD4 naive, three CD4 memory, two CD8 naive and one CD8 memory plate per donor. Study-level findings and limits: Naive CD4 clonotype sharing across a handful of donors was 4% to 5%.

Over several immunoSEQ plates, each subset's genomic DNA was distributed in even portions. TCRdb's table, derived via immunoSEQ multiplex PCR, lists solely in-frame clones and lacks some. The table includes some 2,400,000 clones, nearly 97% detected once. Notes on this clone: The antigen is unknown.

The CDR3 is 16 residues long. The germline V and J ends were trimmed by 3 bases and 8 bases, with 19 bases remaining between them. Germline-derived CDR1 and CDR2 are MGHRA and YSYEKL. The sequence came from a man younger than 30 in good health. The rearrangement uses TRBV4-1 and TRBJ1-4; no clear D gene. Sequenced input: naive CD4+ T cells sorted from blood. Subset described: CD45RA+ positively selected. The CDR3 DNA sequence: TGCGCCAGCAGCCAGCAACAGTCGGTTTCGAGCGAAAAACTGTTTTTT. It is translated as CASSQQQSVSSEKLFF.